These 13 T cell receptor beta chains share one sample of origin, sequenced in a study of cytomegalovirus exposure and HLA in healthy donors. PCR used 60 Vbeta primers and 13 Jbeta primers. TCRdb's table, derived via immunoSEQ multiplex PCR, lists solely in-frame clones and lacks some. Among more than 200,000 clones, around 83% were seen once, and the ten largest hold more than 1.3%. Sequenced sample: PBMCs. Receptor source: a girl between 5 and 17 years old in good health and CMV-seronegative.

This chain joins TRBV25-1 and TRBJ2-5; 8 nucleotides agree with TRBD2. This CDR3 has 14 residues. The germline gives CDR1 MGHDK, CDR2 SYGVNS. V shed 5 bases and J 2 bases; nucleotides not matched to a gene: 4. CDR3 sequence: CASSKIAGQETQYF. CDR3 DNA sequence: TGTGCCAGCAGTAAAATAGCGGGGCAAGAGACCCAGTACTTC.

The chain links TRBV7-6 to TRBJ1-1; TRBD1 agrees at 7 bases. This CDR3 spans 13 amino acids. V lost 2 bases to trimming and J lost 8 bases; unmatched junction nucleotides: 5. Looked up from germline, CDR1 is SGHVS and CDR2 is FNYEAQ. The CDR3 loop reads CASSLNRGSEAFF. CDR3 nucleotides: TGTGCCAGCAGCTTAAACAGGGGATCCGAAGCTTTCTTT.

This CDR3 reads CASSAGMNTEAFF. In nucleotides, the CDR3 is TGTGCCAGCAGCGCCGGGATGAACACTGAAGCTTTCTTT. V gene TRBV9 combines with J gene TRBJ1-1; no clear D gene. Germline lookup yields CDR1 SGDLS and CDR2 YYNGEE. V was trimmed by 3 bases and J by 0 bases, leaving 6 bases between them. The CDR3 is 13 amino acids.

In nucleotides, the CDR3 is TGCAGTGCTAGAGACGGAGCTGAAGCTTTCTTT. The encoded protein is CSARDGAEAFF. The chain has TRBV20-1 and TRBJ1-1, with unresolved D. The CDR3 spans 11 residues. V was shortened by 0 bases and J by 6 bases, with 5 bases between the two germline ends. CDR1 and CDR2 (germline): DFQATT, SNEGSKA (reference sequence).

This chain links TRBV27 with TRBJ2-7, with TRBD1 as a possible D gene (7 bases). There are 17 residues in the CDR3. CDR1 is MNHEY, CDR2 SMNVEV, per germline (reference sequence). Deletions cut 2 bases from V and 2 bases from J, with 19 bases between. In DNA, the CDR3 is TGTGCCAGCAGTTTAGAAGCCAACAGGGGACTCCCCTACGAGCAGTACTTC. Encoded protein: CASSLEANRGLPYEQYF.

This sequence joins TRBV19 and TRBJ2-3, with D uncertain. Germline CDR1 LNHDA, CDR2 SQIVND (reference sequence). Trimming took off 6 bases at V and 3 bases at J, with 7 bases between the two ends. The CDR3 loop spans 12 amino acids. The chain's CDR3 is CASSTSTDTQYF. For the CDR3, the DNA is TGTGCCAGTAGCACTTCGACAGATACGCAGTATTTT.

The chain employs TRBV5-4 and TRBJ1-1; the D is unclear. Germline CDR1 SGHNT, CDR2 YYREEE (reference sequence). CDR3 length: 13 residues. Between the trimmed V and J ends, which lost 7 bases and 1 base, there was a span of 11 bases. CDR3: CASRELPNTEAFF. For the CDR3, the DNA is TGTGCCAGCCGTGAACTTCCGAACACTGAAGCTTTCTTT.

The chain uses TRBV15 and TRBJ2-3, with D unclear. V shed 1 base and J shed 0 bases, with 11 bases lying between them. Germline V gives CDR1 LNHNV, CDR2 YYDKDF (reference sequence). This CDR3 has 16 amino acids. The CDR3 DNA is TGTGCCACCAGCAGAGTCGGTTCGAGAAGCACAGATACGCAGTATTTT. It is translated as CATSRVGSRSTDTQYF. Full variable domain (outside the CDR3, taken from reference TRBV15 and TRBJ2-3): DAMVIQNPRYQVTQFGKPVTLSCSQTLNHNVMYWYQQKSSQAPKLLFHYYDKDFNNEADTPDNFQSRRPNTSFCFLDIRSPGLGDTAMYLCATSRVGSRSTDTQYFGPGTRLTVL.

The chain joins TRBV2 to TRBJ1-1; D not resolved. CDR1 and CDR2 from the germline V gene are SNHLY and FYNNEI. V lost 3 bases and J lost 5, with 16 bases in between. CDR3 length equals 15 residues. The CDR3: CASSEAGGERTEAFF. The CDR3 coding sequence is TGTGCCAGCAGTGAGGCGGGTGGGGAGAGGACTGAAGCTTTCTTT.

The CDR3 sequence is CASSLWTGSNNEQFF. Here the CDR3 DNA reads TGTGCCAGCAGCTTATGGACAGGGTCGAACAATGAGCAGTTCTTC. The chain has TRBV5-4 and TRBJ2-1; 8 nucleotides match TRBD1. This CDR3 region has 15 residues. After removal of 2 bases from V and 5 bases from J, the junction contained 6 bases not matched to a gene. Germline CDR1 reads SGHNT; CDR2 reads YYREEE (reference sequence).

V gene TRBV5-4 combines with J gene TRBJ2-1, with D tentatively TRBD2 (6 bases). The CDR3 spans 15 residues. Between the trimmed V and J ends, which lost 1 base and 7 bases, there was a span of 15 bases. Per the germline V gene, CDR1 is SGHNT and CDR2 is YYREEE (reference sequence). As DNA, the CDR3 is TGTGCCAGCAGCTTGCGGGAGTCCCTTGGAAATGAGCAGTTCTTC. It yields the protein CASSLRESLGNEQFF.

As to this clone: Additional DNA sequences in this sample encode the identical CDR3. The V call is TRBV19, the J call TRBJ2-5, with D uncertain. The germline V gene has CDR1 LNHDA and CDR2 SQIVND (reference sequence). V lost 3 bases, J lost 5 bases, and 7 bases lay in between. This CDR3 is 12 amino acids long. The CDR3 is CASSIPRETQYF. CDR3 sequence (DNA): TGTGCCAGTAGTATTCCCCGGGAGACCCAGTACTTC.

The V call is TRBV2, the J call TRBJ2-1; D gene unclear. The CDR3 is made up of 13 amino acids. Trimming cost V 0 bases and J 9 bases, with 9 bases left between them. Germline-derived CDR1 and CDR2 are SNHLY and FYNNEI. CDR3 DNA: TGTGCCAGCAGTGAAGCTGCCAGAGGTGAGCAGTTCTTC. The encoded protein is CASSEAARGEQFF.